This T cell receptor beta chain originates from a study of blood T cell repertoires in COVID-19 (TCRdb year 2020). At the level of the whole study: Samples covering the acute and convalescent phases of COVID-19 were provided by collaborators in the United States, Italy and Spain. The material from the prospective study consisted of cDNA or gDNA derived from T cells, B-cell-depleted T cells, or PBMCs. Deeply sampled blood TCRbeta repertoires from subjects exposed to, actively infected with, or recovered from COVID-19 were included in the dataset. A freely available public database, intended as a resource for researchers studying the immune response to SARS-CoV-2, is where the repertoires were released. Samples came from the ongoing ImmuneRACE study (first 160 participants) plus 1,254 subjects from 6 global collaborators. Nearly every sample came with metadata listing a de-identified subject ID, COVID-19 status, age in years and sex. Where available, HLA class I and class II types were taken from metadata supplied by the sample provider and were not determined by assay-based typing. Results and caveats for the whole study, not just this receptor: Clinical and demographic metadata were provided uncurated, with the amount varying by source and participant.

The CDR3 holds 13 amino acids from the cysteine to the phenylalanine. The only DNA kept is the CDR3, 39 bases in frame from the first base. V loses 5 bases of germline sequence and J loses 7 bases, and the interval between the two ends is 12 bases. The germline V gene provides CDR1 SGHTA and CDR2 FQGTGA. The immunoSEQ Assay, a bias-controlled multiplex PCR, was used to amplify TCRbeta CDR3 regions from genomic DNA. On the study's bioinformatics: The number of nucleated cells in each sample was estimated from the amplification of reference gene primers within the assay. To quantify the absolute abundance of each unique TCRbeta CDR3 rearrangement, sequence reads were collapsed and filtered. For each sample, productive Simpson clonality was calculated as the square root of Simpson's diversity index over productive rearrangements. TCRdb limited this immuneACCESS table to in-frame rearrangements with V and J called. A share of clones is missing; checked studies link under half to unresolved V genes, and the rest is unexplained. The D gene and trimming were derived from the DNA, and the V and J assignments and clone size from that table. The sample data list about 200,000 clones, and 65% to 85% of these were observed just once. The ten largest clones take up roughly 10% of the sample.

The collaborating institutions used their own protocols to collect whole blood in K2EDTA tubes. Collaborator samples were shipped for TCRbeta analysis as frozen whole blood, isolated PBMCs, or DNA extracted from either sample type. As to this clone: The antigen it binds to is not known. Base-call qualities are not available, and no considerably larger clone is one nucleotide away.

In this chain, TRBV7-3 is recombined with TRBJ2-1; the D gene is perhaps TRBD1, from 6 matching bases. The TCR originated in a woman aged 80 or over with acute or convalescent COVID-19. Sequenced input: peripheral blood. The CDR3 amino acid sequence is: CASSRAGENEQFF. The DNA reads TGTGCCAGCAGCCGGGCAGGGGAGAATGAGCAGTTCTTC.